The 7 T cell receptor beta chains below all came from one sample that was sequenced in a study of spatial heterogeneity in lung cancer. Study-level findings and limits: Tumor mutation count correlated with how many alpha and beta TCRs expanded intratumorally.

Their cognate antigens are unknown. Time point defined: sample taken at primary tumor resection. Each CDR3 protein gets one entry after TCRdb re-called the 5' RACE reads with MiXCR. The sample includes around 9,700 distinct CDR3 sequences, about 8.8% seen only once; the top ten take around a quarter. The source material was lung tumor tissue, sampled at surgery. The receptors come from a male donor with early-stage non-small cell lung cancer.

This clonotype was counted at least ten times. This chain uses TRBV29-1 with TRBJ1-2; the match to TRBD1 covers 10 bases. The CDR3 covers 14 residues. The V gene's germline CDR1 is SQVTM and CDR2 ANQGSEA. Trimming took 1 base from V and 6 from J; bases not matched to a gene: 5. CDR3 DNA: TGCAGCGTTGAAGGGGGACAGGGGACGGATGGCTACACCTTC. Its protein is CSVEGGQGTDGYTF.

This clonotype was counted at least ten times. This chain connects TRBV9 to TRBJ2-6, with D possibly matching TRBD1 (5 bases). V dropped 1 base and J dropped 0 bases, with 5 bases sitting between them. CDR1 and CDR2 (germline): SGDLS, YYNGEE. CDR3 length equals 15 residues. CDR3 residues: CASSVRGSGANVLTF. CDR3 DNA: TGTGCCAGCAGCGTAAGGGGCTCTGGGGCCAACGTCCTGACTTTC.

Sample share makes this clonotype medium-sized. The V gene is TRBV30, the J gene TRBJ2-7; the D is unclear. Trimming took 1 base from V and 5 from J, leaving 6 bases between them. The CDR3 runs to 11 residues. From germline, CDR1 is GTSNPN and CDR2 SVGIG (reference sequence). The CDR3 DNA sequence: TGTGCCTGGAGTGGGCAGGACGAGCAGTACTTC. The encoded protein is CAWSGQDEQYF. Together with reference TRBV30 and TRBJ2-7, the CDR3 gives the full variable domain: SQTIHQWPATLVQPVGSPLSLECTVEGTSNPNLYWYRQAAGRGLQLLFYSVGIGQISSEVPQNLSASRPQDRQFILSSKKLLLSDSGFYLCAWSGQDEQYFGPGTRLTVT.

This clonotype was detected many times. V usage is TRBV19 and J usage is TRBJ2-6; D tentatively fits TRBD1 or TRBD2 (6 bases each). Trimming took off 7 bases at V and 0 bases at J, with 10 bases between the two ends. This CDR3 region has 15 residues. Germline V CDR1 and CDR2: LNHDA, SQIVND (reference sequence). The CDR3 bases are TGTGCCAGTATAGGGGGACTCTCTGGGGCCAACGTCCTGACTTTC. Amino acid sequence: CASIGGLSGANVLTF.

In its sample, this clonotype was seen many times. The V gene is TRBV20-1, the J gene TRBJ2-1; 7 positions agree with TRBD2. CDR3 length: 16 residues. Germline V lookup: CDR1 DFQATT, CDR2 SNEGSKA (reference sequence). J lost 9 bases, V lost 4 bases, and 18 bases had no gene match. CDR3: CSAITPTGGAFGEQFF. The CDR3 DNA reads as TGCAGTGCTATTACGCCCACGGGAGGCGCTTTTGGTGAGCAGTTCTTC.

This clonotype is judged large (0.1 to 1%). The CDR3 reads CASSYGTSGRGDTQYF. CDR3 nucleotide sequence: TGTGCCAGCAGTTATGGGACTAGCGGGAGAGGGGATACGCAGTATTTT. V is TRBV12-3 or TRBV12-4 and J is TRBJ2-3; TRBD2 aligns across 14 bases. The CDR3 totals 16 residues. V dropped 4 bases and J dropped 6; count of bases not matched to a gene: 6.

This clonotype was counted many times. V is TRBV19 and J is TRBJ1-5; D is undetermined. This CDR3 spans 14 amino acids. Trimming took off 8 bases at V and 2 bases at J, with 13 bases between the two ends. Germline values: CDR1 LNHDA, CDR2 SQIVND (reference sequence). DNA of the CDR3: TGTGCCAGTCGGCTATCTGGGGGCAATCAGCCCCAGCATTTT. This codes for CASRLSGGNQPQHF.